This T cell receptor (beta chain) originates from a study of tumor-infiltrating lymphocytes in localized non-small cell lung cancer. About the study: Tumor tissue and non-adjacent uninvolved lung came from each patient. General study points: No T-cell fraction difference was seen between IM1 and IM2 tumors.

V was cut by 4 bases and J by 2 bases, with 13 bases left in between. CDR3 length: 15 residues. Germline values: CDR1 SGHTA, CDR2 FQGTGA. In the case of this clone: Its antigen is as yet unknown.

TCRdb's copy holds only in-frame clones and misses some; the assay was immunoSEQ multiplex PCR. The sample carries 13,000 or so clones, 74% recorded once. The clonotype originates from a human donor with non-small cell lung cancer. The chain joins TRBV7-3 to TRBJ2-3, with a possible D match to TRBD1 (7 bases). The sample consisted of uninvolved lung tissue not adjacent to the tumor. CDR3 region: CASSYRGGDTDTQYF. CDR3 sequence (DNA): TGTGCCAGCAGCTACAGGGGCGGGGACACAGATACGCAGTATTTT.